This TCR beta chain was sequenced in a study of TIL therapy for anti-PD-1-resistant metastatic lung cancer. Study outcomes and limitations: Treatment-naive, never-smoker and oncogene-addicted patients were overrepresented in this highly selected cohort. Infused TIL clonotypes partially replaced the baseline blood repertoire, then decayed over months.

About this clone itself: The antigen is undetermined.

The immunoSEQ assay was v3. Measured with immunoSEQ multiplex PCR; TCRdb has only the in-frame clones, and not every one. Of 50,000 to 65,000 clones listed, 69% are singletons. V was clipped by 3 bases and J by 1 base, with 11 bases between them. The CDR3 loop spans 15 amino acids. Germline values: CDR1 SGDLS, CDR2 YYNGEE. Specified time point: pre-treatment sample, taken before nivolumab and TIL therapy. Stage 4 NSCLC adults joined between October 2017 and 2020. The sample here was blood, taken at baseline. The V gene is TRBV9, the J gene TRBJ2-1; perhaps TRBD2 as D (7 bases). The sequence was collected from a person between 30 and 79 years old with non-small cell lung cancer. Here the CDR3 reads CASSASGTSYNEQFF. The CDR3 nucleotides are TGTGCCAGCAGCGCGAGCGGGACATCCTACAATGAGCAGTTCTTC. Filled out from reference TRBV9 and TRBJ2-1, the complete variable domain reads DSGVTQTPKHLITATGQRVTLRCSPRSGDLSVYWYQQSLDQGLQFLIQYYNGEERAKGNILERFSAQQFPDLHSELNLSSLELGDSALYFCASSASGTSYNEQFFGPGTRLTVL.